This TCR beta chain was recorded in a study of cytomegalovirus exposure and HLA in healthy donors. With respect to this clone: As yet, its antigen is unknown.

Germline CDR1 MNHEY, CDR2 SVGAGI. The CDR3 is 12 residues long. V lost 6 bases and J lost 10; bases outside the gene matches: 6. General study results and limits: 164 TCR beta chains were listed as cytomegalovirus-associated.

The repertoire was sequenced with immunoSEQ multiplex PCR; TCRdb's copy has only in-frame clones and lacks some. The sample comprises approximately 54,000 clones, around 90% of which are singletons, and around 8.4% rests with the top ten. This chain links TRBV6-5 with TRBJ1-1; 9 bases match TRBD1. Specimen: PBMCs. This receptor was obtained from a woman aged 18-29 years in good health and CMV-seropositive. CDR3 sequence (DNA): TGTGCCAGCAGACTGGGACAGGGTGGAGCTTTCTTT. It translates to CASRLGQGGAFF.